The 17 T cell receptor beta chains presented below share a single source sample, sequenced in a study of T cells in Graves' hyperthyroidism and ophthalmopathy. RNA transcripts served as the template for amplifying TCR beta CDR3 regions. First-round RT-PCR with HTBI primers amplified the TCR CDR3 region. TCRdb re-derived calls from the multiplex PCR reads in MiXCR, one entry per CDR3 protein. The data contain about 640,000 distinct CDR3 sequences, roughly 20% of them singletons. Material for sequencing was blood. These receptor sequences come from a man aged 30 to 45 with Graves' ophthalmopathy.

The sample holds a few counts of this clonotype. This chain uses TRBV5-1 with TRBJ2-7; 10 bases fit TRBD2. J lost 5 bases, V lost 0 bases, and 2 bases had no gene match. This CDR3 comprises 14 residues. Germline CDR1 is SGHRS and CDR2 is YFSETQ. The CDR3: CASSLGGTSDEQYF. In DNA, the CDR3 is TGCGCCAGCAGCTTGGGGGGGACTAGCGACGAGCAGTACTTC.

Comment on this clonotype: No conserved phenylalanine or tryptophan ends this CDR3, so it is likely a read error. CDR3 bases: TGTGCCAGCAGCCTATCCGGACTAGCGGGAGGGCCAGCCGGGGAGCTGTTTCTT. Translation gives CASSLSGLAGGPAGELFL. The V call is TRBV11-2, the J call TRBJ2-2, with 15 bases lining up with TRBD2. CDR1 is SGHAT and CDR2 is FQNNGV in the germline V gene. This CDR3 region has 18 residues. The V segment lost 5 bases and the J segment 6 bases; nucleotides outside the gene matches: 10.

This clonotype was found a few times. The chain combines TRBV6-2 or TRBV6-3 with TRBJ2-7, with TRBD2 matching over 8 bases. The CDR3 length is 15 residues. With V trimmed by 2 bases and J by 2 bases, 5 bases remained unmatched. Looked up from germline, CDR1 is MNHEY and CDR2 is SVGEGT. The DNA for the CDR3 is TGTGCCAGCAGTTACCACAGCGGGAGACCCTACGAGCAGTACTTC. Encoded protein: CASSYHSGRPYEQYF.

The CDR3 bases are TGCGCCAGCTCTCGAAACGGGGGGAGAGGGAACGGCTACACCTTC. Translation: CASSRNGGRGNGYTF. V usage is TRBV4-3 and J usage is TRBJ1-2, with D tentatively TRBD1 (5 bases). Germline CDR1 and CDR2: LGHNA and YSLEER. V lost 8 bases, J lost 8 bases, and 24 bases lay in between. The CDR3 loop spans 15 amino acids.

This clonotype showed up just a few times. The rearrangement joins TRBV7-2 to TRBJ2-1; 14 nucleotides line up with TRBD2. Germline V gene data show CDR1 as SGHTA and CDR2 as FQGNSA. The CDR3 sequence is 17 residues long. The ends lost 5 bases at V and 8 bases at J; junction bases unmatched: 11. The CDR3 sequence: CASSGTGTSGRRYEQFF. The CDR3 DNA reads TGTGCCAGCAGCGGGACCGGGACTAGCGGGAGAAGGTATGAGCAGTTCTTC. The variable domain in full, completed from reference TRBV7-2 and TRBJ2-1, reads GAGVSQSPSNKVTEKGKDVELRCDPISGHTALYWYRQSLGQGLEFLIYFQGNSAPDKSGLPSDRFSAERTGGSVSTLTIQRTQQEDSAVYLCASSGTGTSGRRYEQFFGPGTRLTVL.

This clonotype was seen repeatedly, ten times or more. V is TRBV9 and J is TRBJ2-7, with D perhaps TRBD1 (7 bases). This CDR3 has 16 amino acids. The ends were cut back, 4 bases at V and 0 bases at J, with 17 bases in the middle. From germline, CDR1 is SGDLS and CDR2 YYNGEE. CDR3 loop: CASSPEGALSSYEQYF. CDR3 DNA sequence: TGTGCCAGCAGCCCGGAGGGGGCGTTAAGCTCCTACGAGCAGTACTTC. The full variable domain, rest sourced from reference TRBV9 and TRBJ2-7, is DSGVTQTPKHLITATGQRVTLRCSPRSGDLSVYWYQQSLDQGLQFLIQYYNGEERAKGNILERFSAQQFPDLHSELNLSSLELGDSALYFCASSPEGALSSYEQYFGPGTRLTVT.

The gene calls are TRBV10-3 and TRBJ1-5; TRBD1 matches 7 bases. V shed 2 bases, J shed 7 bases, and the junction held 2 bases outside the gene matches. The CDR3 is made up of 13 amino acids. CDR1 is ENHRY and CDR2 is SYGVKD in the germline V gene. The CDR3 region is CAISETGEQPQHF. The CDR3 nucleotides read TGTGCCATCAGTGAGACAGGGGAACAGCCCCAGCATTTT.

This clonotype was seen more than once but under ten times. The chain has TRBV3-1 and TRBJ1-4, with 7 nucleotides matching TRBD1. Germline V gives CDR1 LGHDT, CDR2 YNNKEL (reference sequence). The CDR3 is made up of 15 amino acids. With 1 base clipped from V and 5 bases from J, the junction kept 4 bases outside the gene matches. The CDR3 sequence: CASSQGTGVNEKLFF. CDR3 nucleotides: TGTGCCAGCAGCCAAGGTACAGGGGTAAATGAAAAACTGTTTTTT.

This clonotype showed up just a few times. CDR3 loop: CASSLTSVQETQYF. The CDR3 nucleotides are TGCGCCAGCAGCTTGACTAGCGTCCAAGAGACCCAGTACTTC. The rearrangement joins TRBV5-1 to TRBJ2-5; 7 bases align to TRBD2. Germline assignment: CDR1 SGHRS and CDR2 YFSETQ. CDR3 length: 14 residues. The V segment lost 1 base and the J segment 1 base; nucleotides outside the gene matches: 1.

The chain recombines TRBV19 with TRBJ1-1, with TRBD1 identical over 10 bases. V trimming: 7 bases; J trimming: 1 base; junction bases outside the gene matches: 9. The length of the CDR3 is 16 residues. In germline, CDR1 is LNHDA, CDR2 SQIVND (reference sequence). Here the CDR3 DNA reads TGTGCCAGTAAGGGACAGGGGACGCTGGAGAACACTGAAGCTTTCTTT. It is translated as CASKGQGTLENTEAFF.

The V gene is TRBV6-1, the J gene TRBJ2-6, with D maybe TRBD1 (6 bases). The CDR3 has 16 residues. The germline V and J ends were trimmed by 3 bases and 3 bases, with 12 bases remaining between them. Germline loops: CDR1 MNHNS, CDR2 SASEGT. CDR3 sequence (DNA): TGTGCCAGCAGTGACCAACAGGGCAATGGGGCCAACGTCCTGACTTTC. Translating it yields CASSDQQGNGANVLTF.

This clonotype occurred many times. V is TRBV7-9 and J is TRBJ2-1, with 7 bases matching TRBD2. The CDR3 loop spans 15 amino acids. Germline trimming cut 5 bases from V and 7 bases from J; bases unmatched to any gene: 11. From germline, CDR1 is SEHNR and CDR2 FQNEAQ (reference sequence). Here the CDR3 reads CASSHRAGVSNEQFF. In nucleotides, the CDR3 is TGTGCCAGCAGCCACCGCGCGGGAGTATCGAATGAGCAGTTCTTC.

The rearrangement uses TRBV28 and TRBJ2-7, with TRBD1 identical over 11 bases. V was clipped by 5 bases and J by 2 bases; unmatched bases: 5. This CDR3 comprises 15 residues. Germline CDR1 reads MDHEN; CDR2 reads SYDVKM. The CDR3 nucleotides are TGTGCCAGCAGTCTGACGGGACAGGGGGCCTACGAGCAGTACTTC. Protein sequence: CASSLTGQGAYEQYF.

In DNA form, the CDR3 reads TGTGCCATTACAGATTGGGGGATAGACAGGGGGCCATTCAGGGACACCGGGGAGCTGTTTTTT. Amino acid sequence: CAITDWGIDRGPFRDTGELFF. This chain links TRBV2 with TRBJ2-2, with 10 bases lining up with TRBD1. CDR3 length equals 21 residues. CDR1 SNHLY and CDR2 FYNNEI come from the germline V gene. V gave up 10 bases and J gave up 3 bases; unmatched junction bases: 26.

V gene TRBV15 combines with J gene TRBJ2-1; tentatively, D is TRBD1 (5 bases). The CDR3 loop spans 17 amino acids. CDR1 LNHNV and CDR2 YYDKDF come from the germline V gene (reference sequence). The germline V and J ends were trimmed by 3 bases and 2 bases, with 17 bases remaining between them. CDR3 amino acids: CATSSLQGMVPYNEQFF. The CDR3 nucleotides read TGTGCCACCAGCAGTCTCCAGGGAATGGTCCCCTACAATGAGCAGTTCTTC.

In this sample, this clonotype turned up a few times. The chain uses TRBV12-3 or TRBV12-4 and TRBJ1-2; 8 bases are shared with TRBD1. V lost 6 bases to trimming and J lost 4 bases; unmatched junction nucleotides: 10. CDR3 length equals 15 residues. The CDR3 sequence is CASSPTGGHGYGYTF. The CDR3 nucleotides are TGTGCCAGCAGCCCTACAGGGGGTCATGGCTATGGCTACACCTTC.

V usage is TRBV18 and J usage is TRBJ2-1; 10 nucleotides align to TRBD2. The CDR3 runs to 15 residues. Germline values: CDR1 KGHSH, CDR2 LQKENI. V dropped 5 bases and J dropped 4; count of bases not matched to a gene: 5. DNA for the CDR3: TGTGCCAGCTCAGCGACTAGCGGGCCTTACAATGAGCAGTTCTTC. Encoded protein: CASSATSGPYNEQFF. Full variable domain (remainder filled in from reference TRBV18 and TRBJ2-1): NAGVMQNPRHLVRRRGQEARLRCSPMKGHSHVYWYRQLPEEGLKFMVYLQKENIIDESGMPKERFSAEFPKEGPSILRIQQVVRGDSAAYFCASSATSGPYNEQFFGPGTRLTVL.